Sequencing of this T cell receptor (beta chain) was carried out in a study of T cells after yellow fever vaccination (dated by TCRdb to between 2017 and 2020). Turning to the overall study: The SMART-Seq v4 Ultra Low Input RNA kit was used to prepare libraries from fractions with low cell numbers. Two healthy male donors made up the cohort, one aged 18 to 30 years and the other aged 30 to 40 years. Bulk TCR alpha and beta repertoires were sequenced longitudinally to track T-cell clones before and after primary and booster YFV17D yellow fever vaccination. Blood was collected at multiple timepoints before and after primary and secondary immunization, and bulk PBMC replicates and cell subsets were isolated. Findings and caveats that apply to the study as a whole: The study included only a couple of donors, which limits how far the findings can be generalized. A small fraction of clonotypes appeared in both the CD4 and CD8 compartments, likely as a result of convergent recombination. The secondary T-cell response was found to be weaker but faster than the primary response, with a peak reached on day 5 rather than on day 15. Most clones expanded after primary vaccination (almost 97% of CD4 and around 89% of CD8) were re-detected after the booster, suggesting that broad memory maintenance occurred. Computational filtering was needed because FACS-sorted repertoires could contain abundant contaminating clonotypes from the bulk population.

V is cut by 2 bases and J by 2 bases, and the space between the germline ends is 11 bases. The cysteine opens and the phenylalanine closes a CDR3 of 15 amino acids. The kept DNA is CDR3 alone, 45 bases in frame from the first base. The germline V gene yields MGHRA for CDR1 and YSYEKL for CDR2. This sample's treatment or condition label indicates: live attenuated yellow fever vaccine strain. Two biological replicates of bulk PBMCs were collected at each blood-draw timepoint. PBMCs were isolated from peripheral blood using a standard Ficoll-Paque protocol. TriZol was used to extract RNA from bulk PBMCs, CD4 and CD8 fractions, and dextramer-positive and dextramer-negative fractions. TCR cDNA was synthesized by 5'RACE template switching, through which a universal primer site and unique molecular identifiers were introduced. Priming of cDNA synthesis was performed from both the TCR alpha and TCR beta constant segments. Two PCR steps were used to amplify libraries, with sample barcodes and sequencing adapters being added in the second step. Sequencing of the libraries was done on either Illumina HiSeq 2500 (2x100 bp) or NovaSeq (2x150 bp). The study's own analysis went as follows. Reads were demultiplexed and collapsed into UMI consensus sequences with MIGEC, and V(D)J alignment was performed with MiXCR. Vaccine-responding clonotypes were identified with edgeR using replicate PBMC samples, with FDR below 0.01 and a log2 fold change above 5 up to day 15 being required. CD4 or CD8 identity was assigned to each bulk clonotype according to whether the clonotype was present at higher abundance in the sequenced CD4 repertoire or the sequenced CD8 repertoire. TCRdb applied fastp at Q25 and MiXCR to the public reads, then kept only in-frame beta chains. Identical CDR3 proteins give one entry, which carries the most common genes and DNA. These V and J calls are TCRdb output, not the study's own analysis. A total of roughly 340,000 distinct CDR3 sequences appear in this sample, 8.7% of them only once. Of the sample, approximately 18% falls within the top ten clones.

This clonotype was observed a few times. Its antigen target is currently unknown. Base qualities are not provided; no much larger clone lies one nucleotide away. The chain was built from TRBV4-1 and TRBJ2-3; matching of 5 bases hints at TRBD2 as the D gene. This clonotype was obtained from a man aged 18 to 29 who received the YFV17D yellow fever vaccine. The starting material was PBMCs, obtained on the day of the first yellow fever vaccination. The DNA sequence follows: TGCGCCAGCAGCCAACCAGCGGTCTACACAGATACGCAGTATTTT. Its amino acids are CASSQPAVYTDTQYF.